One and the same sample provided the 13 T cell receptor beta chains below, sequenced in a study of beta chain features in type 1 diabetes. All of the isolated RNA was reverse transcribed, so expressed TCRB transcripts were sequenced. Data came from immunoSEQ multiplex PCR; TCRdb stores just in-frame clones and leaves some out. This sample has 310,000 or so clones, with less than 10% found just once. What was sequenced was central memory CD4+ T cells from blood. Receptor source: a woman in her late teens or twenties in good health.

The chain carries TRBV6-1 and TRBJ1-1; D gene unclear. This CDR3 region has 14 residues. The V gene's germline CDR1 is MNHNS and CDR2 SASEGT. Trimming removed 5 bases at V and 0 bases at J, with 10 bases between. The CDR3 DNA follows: TGTGCCAGCAGTTTCGGCATCCTGAACACTGAAGCTTTCTTT. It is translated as CASSFGILNTEAFF.

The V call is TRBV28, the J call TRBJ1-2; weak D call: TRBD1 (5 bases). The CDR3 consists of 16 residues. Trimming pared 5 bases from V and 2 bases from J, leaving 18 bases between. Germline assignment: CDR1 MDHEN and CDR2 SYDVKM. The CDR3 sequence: CASSPGGSPRNYGYTF. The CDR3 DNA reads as TGTGCCAGCAGTCCCGGGGGTTCCCCGAGGAACTATGGCTACACCTTC.

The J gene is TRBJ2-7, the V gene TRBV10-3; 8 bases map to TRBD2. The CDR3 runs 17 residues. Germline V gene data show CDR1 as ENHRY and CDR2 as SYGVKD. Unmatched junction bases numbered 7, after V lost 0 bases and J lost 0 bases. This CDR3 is CAISESLWGTSSYEQYF. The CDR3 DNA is TGTGCCATCAGTGAGTCGTTATGGGGGACTAGCTCCTACGAGCAGTACTTC.

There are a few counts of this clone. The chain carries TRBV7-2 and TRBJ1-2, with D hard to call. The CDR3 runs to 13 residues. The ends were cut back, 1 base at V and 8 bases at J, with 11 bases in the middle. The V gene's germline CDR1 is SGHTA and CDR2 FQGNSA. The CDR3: CASSLDSALGYTF. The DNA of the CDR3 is TGTGCCAGCAGCTTAGACTCGGCCTTGGGCTACACCTTC.

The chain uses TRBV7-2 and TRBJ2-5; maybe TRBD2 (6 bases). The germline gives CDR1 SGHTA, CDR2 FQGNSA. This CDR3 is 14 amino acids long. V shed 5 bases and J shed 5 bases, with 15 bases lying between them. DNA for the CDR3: TGTGCCAGCAGCCCTACGGCAGGGAGGGAGACCCAGTACTTC. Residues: CASSPTAGRETQYF.

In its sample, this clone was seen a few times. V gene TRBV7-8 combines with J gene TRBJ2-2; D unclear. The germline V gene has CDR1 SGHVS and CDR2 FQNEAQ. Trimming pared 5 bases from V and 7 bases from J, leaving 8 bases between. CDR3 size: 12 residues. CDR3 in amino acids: CASSTQDGELFF. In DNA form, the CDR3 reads TGTGCCAGCAGCACCCAGGACGGGGAGCTGTTTTTT. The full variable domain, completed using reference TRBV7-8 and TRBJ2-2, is GAGVSQSPRYKVAKRGQDVALRCDPISGHVSLFWYQQALGQGPEFLTYFQNEAQLDKSGLPSDRFFAERPEGSVSTLKIQRTQQEDSAVYLCASSTQDGELFFGEGSRLTVL.

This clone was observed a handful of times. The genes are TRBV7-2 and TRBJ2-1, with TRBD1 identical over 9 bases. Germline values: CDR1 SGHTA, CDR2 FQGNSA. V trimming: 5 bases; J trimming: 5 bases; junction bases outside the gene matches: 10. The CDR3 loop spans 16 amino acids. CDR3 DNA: TGTGCCAGCAGCGGCAGTACAGGGGGCGGTCACAATGAGCAGTTCTTC. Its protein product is CASSGSTGGGHNEQFF.

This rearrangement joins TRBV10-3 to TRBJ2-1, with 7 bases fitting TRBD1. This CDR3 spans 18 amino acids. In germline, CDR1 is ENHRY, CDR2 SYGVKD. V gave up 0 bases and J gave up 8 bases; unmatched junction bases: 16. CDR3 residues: CAISESRDQTGKGHEQFF. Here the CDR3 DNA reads TGTGCCATCAGTGAGTCAAGAGACCAGACAGGGAAAGGGCATGAGCAGTTCTTC.

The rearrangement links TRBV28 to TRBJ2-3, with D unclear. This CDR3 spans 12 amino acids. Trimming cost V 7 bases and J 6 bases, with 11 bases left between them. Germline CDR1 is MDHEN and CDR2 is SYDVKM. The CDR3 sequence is CASNKGPDTQYF. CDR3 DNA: TGTGCCAGCAACAAGGGTCCCGATACGCAGTATTTT. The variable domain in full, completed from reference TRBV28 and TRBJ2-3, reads DVKVTQSSRYLVKRTGEKVFLECVQDMDHENMFWYRQDPGLGLRLIYFSYDVKMKEKGDIPEGYSVSREKKERFSLILESASTNQTSMYLCASNKGPDTQYFGPGTRLTVL.

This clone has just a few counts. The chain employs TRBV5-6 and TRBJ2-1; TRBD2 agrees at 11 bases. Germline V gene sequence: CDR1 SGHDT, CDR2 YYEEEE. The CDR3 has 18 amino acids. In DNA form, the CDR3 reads TGTGTATCCTACCGACTAGCGGGGAGTGTACCGGGGAGCAGTACTCAGTTCTTC. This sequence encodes CVSYRLAGSVPGSSTQFF.

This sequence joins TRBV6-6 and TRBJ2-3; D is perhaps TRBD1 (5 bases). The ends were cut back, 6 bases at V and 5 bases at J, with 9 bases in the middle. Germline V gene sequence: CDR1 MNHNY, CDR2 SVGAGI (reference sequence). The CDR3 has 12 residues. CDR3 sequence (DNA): TGTGCCAGCAGGTTGGGGCAAGATACGCAGTATTTT. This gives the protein CASRLGQDTQYF.

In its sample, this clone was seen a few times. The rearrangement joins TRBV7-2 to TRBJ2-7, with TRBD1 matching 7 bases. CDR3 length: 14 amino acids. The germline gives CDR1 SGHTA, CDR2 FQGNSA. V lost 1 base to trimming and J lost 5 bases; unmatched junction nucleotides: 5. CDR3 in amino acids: CASSLVGTVHEQYF. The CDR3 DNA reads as TGTGCCAGCAGCTTAGTCGGGACAGTCCACGAGCAGTACTTC.

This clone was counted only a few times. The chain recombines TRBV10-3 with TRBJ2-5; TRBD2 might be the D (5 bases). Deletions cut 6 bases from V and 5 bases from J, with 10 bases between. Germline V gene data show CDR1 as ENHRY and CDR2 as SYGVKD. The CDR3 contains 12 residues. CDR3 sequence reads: CAIREGGETQYF. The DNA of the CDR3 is TGTGCCATCAGAGAGGGTGGCGAGACCCAGTACTTC.